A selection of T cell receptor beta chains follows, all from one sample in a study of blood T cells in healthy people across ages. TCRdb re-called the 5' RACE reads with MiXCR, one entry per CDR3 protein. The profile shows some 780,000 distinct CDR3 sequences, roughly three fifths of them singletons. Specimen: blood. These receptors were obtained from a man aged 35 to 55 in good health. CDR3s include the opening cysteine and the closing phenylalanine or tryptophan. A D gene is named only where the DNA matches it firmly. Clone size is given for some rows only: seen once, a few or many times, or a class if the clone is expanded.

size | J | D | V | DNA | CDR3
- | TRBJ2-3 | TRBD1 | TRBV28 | TGTGCCAGCAGATTCTCAGGGGGCGAGCGCACAGATACGCAGTATTTT | CASRFSGGERTDTQYF
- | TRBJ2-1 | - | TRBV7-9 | TGTGCCAGCAGCTTAGGAGAGGGGGTTCCCTCCTACAATGAGCAGTTCTTC | CASSLGEGVPSYNEQFF
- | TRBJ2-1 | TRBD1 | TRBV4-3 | TGCGCCAGCAGCCAAGATTTCTTACAGGGGGTTAATGAGCAGTTCTTC | CASSQDFLQGVNEQFF
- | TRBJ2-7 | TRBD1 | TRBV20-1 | TGCAGTGCTATCCCCCGGGACAGGGCGTCCTACGAGCAGTACTTC | CSAIPRDRASYEQYF
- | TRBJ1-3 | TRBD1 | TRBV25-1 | TGTGCCAGTTCGGGACAGGCCTCTGGAAACACCATATATTTT | CASSGQASGNTIYF
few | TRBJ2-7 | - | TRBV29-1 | TGCAGCGTTGCAGGGACCTACGAGCAGTACTTC | CSVAGTYEQYF
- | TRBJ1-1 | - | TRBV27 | TGTGCCAGCAGTTTAGCGGGGGCCCTATCGTCTCGGGCTGAAGCTTTCTTT | CASSLAGALSSRAEAFF
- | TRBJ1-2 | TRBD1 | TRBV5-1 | TGCGCCAGCAGCTTGGACGGGACAGACTATGGCCACACCTTC | CASSLDGTDYGHTF
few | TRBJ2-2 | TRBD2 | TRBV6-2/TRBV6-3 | TGTGCCAGCGGTATAGCGGGAGATGTATTCGGGGAGCTGTTTTTT | CASGIAGDVFGELFF
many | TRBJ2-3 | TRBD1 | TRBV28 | TGTGCCAGCAGTCCCCCGGGACAGATCACAGATACGCAGTATTTT | CASSPPGQITDTQYF
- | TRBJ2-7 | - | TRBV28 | TGTGCCAGCGAGACCGCTAGCAGCGACGAGCAGTACTTC | CASETASSDEQYF
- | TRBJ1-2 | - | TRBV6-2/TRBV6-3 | TGTGCCGGGCGAGGTTCAGCTAACTATGGCTACACCTTC | CAGRGSANYGYTF
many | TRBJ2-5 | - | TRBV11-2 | TGTGCCAGCAGCTTTGCCGAAGAGACCCAGTACTTC | CASSFAEETQYF
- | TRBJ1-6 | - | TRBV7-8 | TGTGCCAGCAGCGCTCTGGGACCGAGTAATTCACCCCTCCACTTT | CASSALGPSNSPLHF
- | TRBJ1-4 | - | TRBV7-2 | TGTGCCAGCAGCCGAGGAGTAACTAATGAAAAACTGTTTTTT | CASSRGVTNEKLFF
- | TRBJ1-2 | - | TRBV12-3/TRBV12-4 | TGTGCCAGCAGTTTACGGCCGCTAGGCTACACCTTC | CASSLRPLGYTF
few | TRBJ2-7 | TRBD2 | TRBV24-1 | TGTGCCACCAGTGACCCCGGGACTAGCGGGAGTGGTTACGAGCAGTACTTC | CATSDPGTSGSGYEQYF
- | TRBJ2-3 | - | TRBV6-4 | TGTGCCAGCAGTGCTTCGGCCGCTCCGGGAGATACGCAGTATTTT | CASSASAAPGDTQYF
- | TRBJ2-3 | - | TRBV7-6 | TGTGCCAGCTTCGACTTCACCACAGATACGCAGTATTTT | CASFDFTTDTQYF
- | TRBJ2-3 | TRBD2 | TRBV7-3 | TGTGCCAGCAGCTTTAGACTAGCTGAGGATACGCAGTATTTT | CASSFRLAEDTQYF
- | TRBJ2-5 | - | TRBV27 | TGTGCCAGCAGTTTAGTATTCCAAGAGACCCAGTACTTC | CASSLVFQETQYF
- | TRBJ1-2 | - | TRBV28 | TGTGCCAGCAGTTTGGAGGACCTCCACTATGGCTACACCTTC | CASSLEDLHYGYTF